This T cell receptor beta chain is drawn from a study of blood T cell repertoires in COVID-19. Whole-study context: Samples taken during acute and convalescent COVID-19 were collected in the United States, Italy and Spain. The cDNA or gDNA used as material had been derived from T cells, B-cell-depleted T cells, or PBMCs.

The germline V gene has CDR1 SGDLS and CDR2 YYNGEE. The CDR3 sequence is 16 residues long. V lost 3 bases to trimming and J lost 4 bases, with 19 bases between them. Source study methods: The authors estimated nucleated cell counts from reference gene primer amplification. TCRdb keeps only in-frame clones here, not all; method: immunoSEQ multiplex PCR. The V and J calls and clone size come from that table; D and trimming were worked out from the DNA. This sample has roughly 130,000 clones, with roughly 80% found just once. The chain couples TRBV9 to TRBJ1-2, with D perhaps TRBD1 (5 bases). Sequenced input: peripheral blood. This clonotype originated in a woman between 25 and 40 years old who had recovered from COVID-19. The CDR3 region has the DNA TGTGCCAGCAGCGGCGGCGGGAGGACACTCTCCTATGGCTACACCTTC. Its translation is CASSGGGRTLSYGYTF.